This T cell receptor beta chain was documented in a study of patients and donors after allogeneic stem cell transplantation. Germline V CDR1 and CDR2: SGHDN, FVKESK. This CDR3 region has 16 residues. V dropped 1 base and J dropped 1 base, with 11 bases sitting between them. TCRdb re-analysed the RT-PCR reads in MiXCR, keeping a single row per CDR3 protein. The sample consists of about a million distinct CDR3 sequences, roughly 18% of them appearing once. Sequencing was performed on blood, either unsorted or a sorted T cell fraction (not recorded which). The rearrangement joins TRBV14 to TRBJ2-1; D gene ambiguous. This receptor was taken from a human donor who was either an allogeneic HSCT recipient or a stem cell or donor lymphocyte infusion donor (not recorded which). It is not recorded whose cells these are; they may come from a transplant donor. In DNA, the CDR3 is TGTGCCAGCAGCCAAGTCCCCGGTGGGTCCTACAATGAGCAGTTCTTC. Translation: CASSQVPGGSYNEQFF.